A single sample gave rise to the 31 T cell receptor beta chains below, sequenced in a study of blood T cells in healthy people across ages. It was with a sample-barcoded 5' primer and a J-beta primer mix that a second PCR of about 7 to 12 cycles was run. TCRdb redid the calling of the 5' RACE reads with MiXCR, one entry per CDR3 protein. The sample consists of roughly 1,000,000 distinct CDR3 sequences, under 30% of them appearing once. A further study also used this sample, focusing on T cells of mothers and their children.

The sequenced sample consisted of blood. These receptors were obtained from a girl aged 2-15 years in good health.

DNA for the CDR3: TGTGCCAGCAGCTTAGCTCCACAGGTGCCTCTGTACGAGCAGTACTTC. Its protein product is CASSLAPQVPLYEQYF. The chain employs TRBV7-9 and TRBJ2-7; a weak D match, TRBD1 (5 bases). The CDR3 has 16 residues. Germline V CDR1 and CDR2: SEHNR, FQNEAQ (reference sequence). V was trimmed by 0 bases and J by 4 bases, leaving 16 bases between them.

The chain recombines TRBV7-2 with TRBJ2-5; D is ambiguous. The CDR3 is made up of 16 amino acids. Germline V gene sequence: CDR1 SGHTA, CDR2 FQGNSA. Between the trimmed V and J ends, which lost 5 bases and 2 bases, there was a span of 18 bases. The CDR3 DNA reads as TGTGCCAGCAGCCCTATAAGGAGTGGGTGGCAAGAGACCCAGTACTTC. This translates into CASSPIRSGWQETQYF.

The V and J genes are TRBV4-1 and TRBJ2-1, with TRBD1 as a possible D gene (6 bases). Looked up from germline, CDR1 is MGHRA and CDR2 is YSYEKL. CDR3 length equals 14 residues. With 4 bases removed from V and 4 bases from J, the gap between germline ends came to 11 bases. The CDR3 DNA follows: TGCGCCAGCAGCCTCTACCAGGGGTACAATGAGCAGTTCTTC. Protein: CASSLYQGYNEQFF.

This clonotype was observed at least ten times. The DNA of the CDR3 is TGTGCCAGCAGTTTGGGGCCCACGAGCTACGAGCAGTACTTC. Amino acids: CASSLGPTSYEQYF. V and J are TRBV12-3 or TRBV12-4 and TRBJ2-7, with TRBD1 as a possible D gene (5 bases). Deletions cut 3 bases from V and 3 bases from J, with 12 bases between. The length of the CDR3 is 14 residues.

This clonotype was seen a few times. The chain combines TRBV6-6 with TRBJ1-1; D is perhaps TRBD1 (5 bases). V lost 0 bases and J 4 bases, leaving 9 bases between the germline ends. The CDR3 spans 14 residues. CDR1 is MNHNY, CDR2 SVGAGI, per germline (reference sequence). The CDR3 DNA reads TGTGCCAGCAGTTACTCGACCGACAGCACTGAAGCTTTCTTT. Amino acid sequence: CASSYSTDSTEAFF.

This sequence joins TRBV7-9 and TRBJ2-1; 7 bases are a match to TRBD1. The better agreement between TRBJ2-7 and the DNA end casts doubt on the J call. This CDR3 contains 15 residues. Germline V gene data show CDR1 as SEHNR and CDR2 as FQNEAQ (reference sequence). The CDR3 DNA reads TGTGCCAGCAGCTTATGGGGACAGAACATCTACGAGCAGTACGTC. Its translation: CASSLWGQNIYEQYV.

The V and J genes are TRBV18 and TRBJ2-6; D gene ambiguous. The CDR3 totals 16 residues. The ends were cut back, 2 bases at V and 0 bases at J, with 8 bases in the middle. CDR1 KGHSH and CDR2 LQKENI come from the germline V gene. The DNA for the CDR3 is TGTGCCAGCTCACCATTATCGTTCTCTGGGGCCAACGTCCTGACTTTC. Amino acid sequence: CASSPLSFSGANVLTF.

The chain carries TRBV5-1 and TRBJ2-3, with D tentatively TRBD1 (5 bases). Germline CDR1 is SGHRS and CDR2 is YFSETQ. V lost 1 base, J lost 0 bases, and 15 bases lay in between. The CDR3 length is 17 residues. The CDR3 DNA reads as TGCGCCAGCAGCTTGCCGGACACTCGACCTAGCACAGATACGCAGTATTTT. Its protein is CASSLPDTRPSTDTQYF.

As DNA, the CDR3 is TGTGCCAGCAGCGTAGGTGGGGAGGGAACCTACGAGCAGTACTTC. Translation: CASSVGGEGTYEQYF. The J gene is TRBJ2-7, the V gene TRBV9, with 7 bases fitting TRBD2. CDR3 length: 15 residues. From germline, CDR1 is SGDLS and CDR2 YYNGEE. V lost 0 bases to trimming and J lost 2 bases; unmatched junction nucleotides: 5.

The rearrangement joins TRBV12-3 or TRBV12-4 to TRBJ2-1, with TRBD2 matching over 10 bases. The CDR3 sequence is 15 residues long. After removal of 5 bases from V and 5 bases from J, the junction contained 6 bases not matched to a gene. The CDR3 is CASSPQRGGNNEQFF. The CDR3 DNA reads as TGTGCCAGCAGTCCCCAGCGGGGGGGAAACAATGAGCAGTTCTTC.

The chain has TRBV7-2 and TRBJ1-5; maybe TRBD1 (5 bases). Germline V gene data show CDR1 as SGHTA and CDR2 as FQGNSA. The CDR3 has 13 amino acids. V was trimmed by 0 bases and J by 11 bases, leaving 11 bases between them. The CDR3 sequence: CASSLALGGTQHF. The CDR3 nucleotides are TGTGCCAGCAGCTTAGCGCTGGGGGGAACCCAGCATTTT.

This clonotype was counted a few times. This chain links TRBV3-1 with TRBJ2-1, with 7 bases fitting TRBD2. The J call could be wrong; TRBJ2-5 is a better fit for the DNA end. The length of the CDR3 is 12 residues. CDR1 and CDR2 from the germline V gene are LGHDT and YNNKEL (reference sequence). The CDR3 DNA reads TGTGCCAGCAGCCAAGATCGGGGGGCCCAGTACTTC. Protein: CASSQDRGAQYF.

The CDR3, as DNA: TGCAGCGCCCTCGGGGGGGCCCTTGAGACCCAGTACTTC. The encoded protein is CSALGGALETQYF. This rearrangement joins TRBV29-1 to TRBJ2-5; 8 positions match TRBD2. CDR3 length: 13 residues. Looked up from germline, CDR1 is SQVTM and CDR2 is ANQGSEA. The trim removed 7 bases at V and 5 bases at J, leaving 9 bases unmatched. Full variable domain (outside the CDR3, taken from reference TRBV29-1 and TRBJ2-5): SAVISQKPSRDICQRGTSLTIQCQVDSQVTMMFWYRQQPGQSLTLIATANQGSEATYESGFVIDKFPISRPNLTFSTLTVSNMSPEDSSIYLCSALGGALETQYFGPGTRLLVL.

V is TRBV7-9 and J is TRBJ1-5, with 10 bases aligning to TRBD1. The V segment lost 5 bases and the J segment 7 bases; nucleotides outside the gene matches: 11. CDR3 size: 16 residues. Germline CDR1 and CDR2: SEHNR and FQNEAQ (reference sequence). CDR3 region: CASSPSRDRGEQPQHF. DNA of the CDR3: TGTGCCAGCAGCCCGAGCCGGGACAGGGGAGAGCAGCCCCAGCATTTT.

This chain connects TRBV3-1 to TRBJ2-3, with D maybe TRBD1 (6 bases). The CDR3 is made up of 16 amino acids. Trimming took off 3 bases at V and 4 bases at J, with 17 bases between the two ends. Germline V gene sequence: CDR1 LGHDT, CDR2 YNNKEL (reference sequence). The CDR3 DNA is TGTGCCAGCAGCCAGTCTATTTCAGGGGAACCAGATACGCAGTATTTT. It codes for CASSQSISGEPDTQYF.

The chain is built from TRBV29-1 and TRBJ1-1, with 7 bases identical to TRBD1. The CDR3 is 13 amino acids. Unmatched junction bases numbered 9, after V lost 4 bases and J lost 7 bases. From germline, CDR1 is SQVTM and CDR2 ANQGSEA. The CDR3 DNA is TGCAGCGTTGGTCGACAGGGACTAAATGAAGCTTTCTTT. Its translation: CSVGRQGLNEAFF. Full variable domain (rest looked up from reference TRBV29-1 and TRBJ1-1): SAVISQKPSRDICQRGTSLTIQCQVDSQVTMMFWYRQQPGQSLTLIATANQGSEATYESGFVIDKFPISRPNLTFSTLTVSNMSPEDSSIYLCSVGRQGLNEAFFGQGTRLTVV.

The rearrangement joins TRBV7-6 to TRBJ2-7; either TRBD1 or TRBD2 may supply D (6 bases each). Trimming removed 3 bases at V and 2 bases at J, with 11 bases between. Germline loops: CDR1 SGHVS, CDR2 FNYEAQ. CDR3 length: 14 residues. In nucleotides, the CDR3 is TGTGCCAGCAGCTTGGGGGGCGAAACCTACGAGCAGTACTTC. It translates to CASSLGGETYEQYF.

This clonotype occurred a few times. This rearrangement joins TRBV7-2 to TRBJ2-1, with 9 bases aligning to TRBD2. CDR1 is SGHTA, CDR2 FQGNSA, per germline. The CDR3 length is 17 residues. J was trimmed by 8 bases and V by 3 bases; bases with no gene match: 14. CDR3 in DNA: TGTGCCAGCAGCTTTAAACCTCTGGCTAGCGGGATACATGAGCAGTTCTTC. The encoded protein is CASSFKPLASGIHEQFF.

J is TRBJ1-2 and V is TRBV5-4; D is unclear. CDR1 SGHNT and CDR2 YYREEE come from the germline V gene (reference sequence). The CDR3 loop spans 15 amino acids. With 4 bases removed from V and 5 bases from J, the gap between germline ends came to 18 bases. CDR3 amino acids: CASSGMPPPWYGYTF. The CDR3 bases are TGTGCCAGCAGCGGGATGCCACCCCCTTGGTATGGCTACACCTTC.

This clonotype was detected a few times. This chain uses TRBV28 with TRBJ2-7, with 8 bases aligning to TRBD2. The CDR3 loop spans 15 amino acids. CDR1 and CDR2 from the germline V gene are MDHEN and SYDVKM. After removal of 6 bases from V and 4 bases from J, the junction contained 11 bases not matched to a gene. CDR3: CASRTGGATPYEQYF. The CDR3 DNA follows: TGTGCCAGCAGGACCGGGGGGGCTACTCCTTACGAGCAGTACTTC.

The chain carries TRBV6-2 or TRBV6-3 and TRBJ2-5; TRBD2 matches at 10 bases. The J call may be in error: the DNA end matches TRBJ2-7 better. Germline lookup yields CDR1 MNHEY and CDR2 SVGEGT. The CDR3 totals 16 residues. Here the CDR3 DNA reads TGTGCCAGCAGTACCCCTATCGGACTAGCGGACTACGAGCAGTACTTC. Its translation: CASSTPIGLADYEQYF.

The J gene is TRBJ1-5, the V gene TRBV10-3; 8 nucleotides match TRBD1. The CDR3 runs to 14 residues. V shed 6 bases and J 4 bases; nucleotides not matched to a gene: 5. Germline assignment: CDR1 ENHRY and CDR2 SYGVKD. The CDR3 here is CAIRETGENQPQHF. The CDR3 region has the DNA TGTGCCATCAGAGAGACAGGGGAGAATCAGCCCCAGCATTTT.

The chain is built from TRBV5-6 and TRBJ1-6, with D possibly being TRBD1 (5 bases). The V and J ends lost 4 bases and 10 bases respectively, with 15 bases between them. There are 14 residues in the CDR3. Germline V gives CDR1 SGHDT, CDR2 YYEEEE. The CDR3 here is CASSPKGRKSPLHF. CDR3 nucleotides: TGTGCCAGCAGCCCCAAGGGGCGCAAGTCACCCCTCCACTTT. The entire variable domain, with the rest obtained from reference TRBV5-6 and TRBJ1-6, is as follows: DAGVTQSPTHLIKTRGQQVTLRCSPKSGHDTVSWYQQALGQGPQFIFQYYEEEERQRGNFPDRFSGHQFPNYSSELNVNALLLGDSALYLCASSPKGRKSPLHFGNGTRLTVT.

The J gene is TRBJ2-5, the V gene TRBV7-9, with no clear D. This CDR3 has 13 residues. The germline gives CDR1 SEHNR, CDR2 FQNEAQ (reference sequence). With 3 bases removed from V and 5 bases from J, the gap between germline ends came to 10 bases. The CDR3 DNA sequence: TGTGCCAGCAGCTTGACCCTTCGGGAGACCCAGTACTTC. It is translated as CASSLTLRETQYF.

This clonotype came up a few times. The chain employs TRBV29-1 and TRBJ1-1, with no clear D. The CDR3 has 10 amino acids. V was trimmed by 4 bases and J by 7 bases, leaving 7 bases between them. Germline V gene data show CDR1 as SQVTM and CDR2 as ANQGSEA. The CDR3 spells CSVARLEAFF. In DNA, the CDR3 is TGCAGCGTTGCCCGACTTGAAGCTTTCTTT. Full variable domain (rest looked up from reference TRBV29-1 and TRBJ1-1): SAVISQKPSRDICQRGTSLTIQCQVDSQVTMMFWYRQQPGQSLTLIATANQGSEATYESGFVIDKFPISRPNLTFSTLTVSNMSPEDSSIYLCSVARLEAFFGQGTRLTVV.

This clonotype was observed a handful of times. This chain connects TRBV4-1 to TRBJ2-1, with TRBD2 as a possible D gene (5 bases). CDR1 and CDR2 (germline): MGHRA, YSYEKL. This CDR3 is built from 18 residues. Trimming stripped 0 bases from V and 3 bases from J, with 18 bases between. The CDR3 coding sequence is TGCGCCAGCAGCCAAGATCCGGGGATAGCAATCCACTACAATGAGCAGTTCTTC. It is translated as CASSQDPGIAIHYNEQFF.

The chain links TRBV6-1 to TRBJ2-2; the match to TRBD1 covers 11 bases. V lost 7 bases, J lost 6 bases, and 4 bases stayed unmatched. Looked up from germline, CDR1 is MNHNS and CDR2 is SASEGT. The CDR3 is 14 amino acids. The CDR3 sequence is CASTWDRGAGELFF. CDR3 sequence (DNA): TGTGCCAGCACCTGGGACAGGGGGGCCGGGGAGCTGTTTTTT.

The sample holds a few counts of this clonotype. The J gene is TRBJ2-6, the V gene TRBV5-1; D is uncertain. The CDR3 contains 14 residues. V gave up 7 bases and J gave up 2 bases, with 10 bases separating them. Germline CDR1 reads SGHRS; CDR2 reads YFSETQ. CDR3 DNA sequence: TGCGCCAGCGTGCAGAGCACTGGGGCCAACGTCCTGACTTTC. Translation gives CASVQSTGANVLTF.

The rearrangement uses TRBV7-9 and TRBJ2-4; unclear D gene. Germline V gene sequence: CDR1 SEHNR, CDR2 FQNEAQ (reference sequence). The CDR3 totals 13 residues. V gave up 4 bases and J gave up 5 bases, with 9 bases separating them. The CDR3 DNA is TGTGCCAGCAGCTCCGCAATCCAAAACATTCAGTACTTC. This codes for CASSSAIQNIQYF.

With respect to this clonotype: One end of the junction varies from germline; a read error may be responsible. The chain carries TRBV27 and TRBJ2-7; weak D call: TRBD2 (6 bases). This CDR3 contains 12 residues. The V gene's germline CDR1 is MNHEY and CDR2 SMNVEV (reference sequence). CDR3 sequence (DNA): TGTGCCAGCCCTGGGGACTCCTACGGGCAGTACTTC. Protein: CASPGDSYGQYF.

The genes are TRBV3-1 and TRBJ2-5; 9 nucleotides agree with TRBD2. Trimming took 1 base from V and 2 from J; bases not matched to a gene: 8. The CDR3 loop spans 17 amino acids. CDR1 LGHDT and CDR2 YNNKEL come from the germline V gene (reference sequence). CDR3 region: CASSQVTASGTQETQYF. CDR3 nucleotide sequence: TGTGCCAGCAGCCAAGTAACAGCTAGCGGGACACAAGAGACCCAGTACTTC.